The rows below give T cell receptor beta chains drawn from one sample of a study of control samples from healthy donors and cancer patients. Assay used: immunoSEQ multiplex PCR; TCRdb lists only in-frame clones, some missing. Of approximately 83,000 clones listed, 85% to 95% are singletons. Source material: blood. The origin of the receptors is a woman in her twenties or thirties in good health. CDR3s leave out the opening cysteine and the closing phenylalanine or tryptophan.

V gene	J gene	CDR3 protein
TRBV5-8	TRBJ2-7	ASSLPRGAGYEQY
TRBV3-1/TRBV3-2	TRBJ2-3	ASSQDISTDTQY
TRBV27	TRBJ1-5	ASSKMNTRGFSNQPQH
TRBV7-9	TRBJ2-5	ASSLNGQGFQETQY
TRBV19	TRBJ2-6	ASNDRPSGANVLT
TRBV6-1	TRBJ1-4	ASSEWGGYLAEKLF
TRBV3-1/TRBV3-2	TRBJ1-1	ASSQDTPTRSSWANTEAF
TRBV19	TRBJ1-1	ASSIGRTNTEAF
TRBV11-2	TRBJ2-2	ASSSLRREGNTGELF
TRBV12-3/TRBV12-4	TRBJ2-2	ASSFNPGELF
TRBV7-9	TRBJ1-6	ASSLVEESPLH
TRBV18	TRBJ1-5	ASSQYNRGANQPQH
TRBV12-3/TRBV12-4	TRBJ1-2	ASTDGAPLRYT
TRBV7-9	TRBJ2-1	ASSSFLAGVSNNEQF
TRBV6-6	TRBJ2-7	ASTPSAVGSYEQY
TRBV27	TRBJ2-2	ASSLGGALGELF
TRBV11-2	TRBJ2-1	ASSLTGLGQF
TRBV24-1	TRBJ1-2	ATPGQGAGGYT
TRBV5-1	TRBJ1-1	ASSLEWVSTEAF
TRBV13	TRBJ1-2	ASSRSLDRAYGYT
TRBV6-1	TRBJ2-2	ASSEGTGNTGELF
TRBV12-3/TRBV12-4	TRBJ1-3	ASSITGNTIY
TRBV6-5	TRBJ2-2	ASSYESTDNTGELF
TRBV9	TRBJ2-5	ASSPTRGGETQY
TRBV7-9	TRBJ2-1	ASSLDGGFLNEQF
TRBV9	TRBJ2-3	ASSVTGQGWTDTQY
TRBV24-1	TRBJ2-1	ATSDGLAGNNEQF
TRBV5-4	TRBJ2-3	ASSLNPDTDTQY
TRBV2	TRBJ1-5	ASSGGSYQPQH
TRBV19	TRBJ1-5	ASSIERFNQPQH
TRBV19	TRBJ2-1	ASSARLAGVGNEQF
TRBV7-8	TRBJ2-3	ASSLGGRAGTDTQY
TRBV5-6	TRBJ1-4	ASSLDRGSTNEKLF
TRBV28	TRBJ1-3	ASSLQGSHRNTIY
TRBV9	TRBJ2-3	ASSPAGSTDTQY
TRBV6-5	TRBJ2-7	ASSYSRLAGSYEQY
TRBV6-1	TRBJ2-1	ASSENEEINEQF
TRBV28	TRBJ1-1	ASSPRRNTEAF
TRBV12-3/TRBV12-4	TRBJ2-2	ASTMAGELF
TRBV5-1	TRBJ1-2	ASSLSSGQGARGYT
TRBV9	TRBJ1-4	ASSRAGTGGEKLF
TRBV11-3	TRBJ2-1	ASSPGLAGGHSYNEQF
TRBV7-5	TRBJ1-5	ARSSTAPSNQPQH
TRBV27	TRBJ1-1	ASSSGGVGLRQAF
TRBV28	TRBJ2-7	ASSSDRGISYEQY
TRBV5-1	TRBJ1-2	ASSPPGQGSLGYGYT
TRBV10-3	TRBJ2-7	AISARQGAGYEQY
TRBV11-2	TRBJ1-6	ASSPSTWRSPLH
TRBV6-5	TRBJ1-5	ASSYSGSNQPQH